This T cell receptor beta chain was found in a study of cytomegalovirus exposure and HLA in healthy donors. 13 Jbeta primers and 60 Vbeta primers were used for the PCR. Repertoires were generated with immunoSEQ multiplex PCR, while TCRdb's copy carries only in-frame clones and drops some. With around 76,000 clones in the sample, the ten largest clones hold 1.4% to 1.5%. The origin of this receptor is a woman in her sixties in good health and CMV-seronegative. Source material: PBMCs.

CDR3 nucleotides: TGTGCCAGCAGCCAAGAATATCTTATTAGCAATCAGCCCCAGCATTTT. Amino acid sequence: CASSQEYLISNQPQHF. V gene TRBV4-2 combines with J gene TRBJ1-5; D gene uncertain. V was clipped by 0 bases and J by 0 bases, with 9 bases between them. The CDR3 totals 16 residues. CDR1 and CDR2 from the germline V gene are LGHNA and YNFKEQ.